This TCR beta chain is from a study of T cells in tuberculosis (dated by TCRdb to 2017 to 2018). Notes on the research overall: The study combined CD1B tetramers and high-throughput TCR immunosequencing to characterize T cells specific for the mycobacterial lipid antigen glucose monomycolate (GMM). With over nine people per group, a South African clinical cohort compared IGRA-negative adolescents, IGRA-positive adolescents with latent tuberculosis, and adults with active tuberculosis.

From cysteine to phenylalanine, the CDR3 is 16 amino acids long. Solely the CDR3 DNA is kept, with 48 bases framed from the first base. The germline V end is reduced by 4 bases and the J end by 1 base; junction bases left unmatched: 8. The germline V gene specifies SGHDN as CDR1 and FVKESK as CDR2. The investigation overall reported the following: Compared with IGRA-negative controls, TCR-alpha repertoires from active tuberculosis had smaller mean NN-distances to GMM-specific TCRs, which suggests that these TCRs underwent clonal expansion. The smaller NN-distances were partly driven by shorter CDR3-alpha lengths in active tuberculosis patients, and the difference for TCR-beta did not reach statistical significance. Clinical samples were selected based on which cryopreserved specimens were available, and the active tuberculosis cases were adults whereas the controls were adolescents. A classifier using the diverse GMM-specific repertoire reached approximately 90% accuracy (AUROC roughly 0.9), compared with more than 65% accuracy using GEM motif frequencies.

The immunoSEQ multiplex PCR assay was used to generate TCR libraries, with TCR-beta and/or TCR-alpha/delta assays applied to each sample. The amplified TCR libraries were sequenced on the Illumina high-throughput platform. The source study handled its data this way. Clustering and dimensionality reduction were performed using pairwise TCRdist distances among GMM-specific receptors from ex vivo sorted or in vitro expanded T cells. Each clinical repertoire was assigned a mean NN-distance score, defined as the average TCRdist to the nearest 10% of tetramer-positive reference sequences. GEM TCR motif frequency was calculated as the fraction of unique TCRs that matched known GEM sequences by V/J usage and CDR3 length. Active tuberculosis was classified by linear discriminant analysis with leave-one-out cross-validation, implemented in scikit-learn. Held by TCRdb, this immuneACCESS table contains in-frame sequences only and omits some clones. Under half of the omission traces to an unresolved V gene where checked; the cause of the rest is unknown. The D gene and trimming were derived from the DNA, and the V and J assignments and clone size from that table. This sample has about 35,000 clones in its table, and over 90% of those were observed once. Of the sample, 6.5% to 9% falls within the top ten clones.

About this clone itself: This clone's antigen is unknown. It has no much larger one-base neighbor in the sample; base qualities were not kept.

At study entry, adolescents were screened for latent tuberculosis infection by tuberculin skin test and QuantiFERON-TB GOLD In-Tube IGRA. Immunosequencing was performed on unsorted cryopreserved PBMC, with some 91,000 T cells per clinical donor covered on average. Eleven high schools in the Worcester region of the Western Cape, South Africa, served as enrollment sites for adolescents aged 12 to 18 years. Around 10 adolescents infected with M. tuberculosis and roughly 10 uninfected adolescents were chosen and matched for age and sex. PBMC from adolescents were isolated by density centrifugation from freshly drawn heparinized blood and then cryopreserved.

This sequence uses TRBV14 and TRBJ1-1, with 8 bases aligning to TRBD1. The sequence derives from a donor aged 5 to 30 with latent tuberculosis or without tuberculosis infection. Specimen: PBMCs. CDR3 reads: CASSLYPDRANTEAFF. The DNA reads TGTGCCAGCAGCCTATATCCGGACAGGGCGAACACTGAAGCTTTCTTT.